These 30 T cell receptor beta chains were sequenced from one sample in a study of OX40 agonist ivuxolimab in advanced cancers. TCRdb keeps only in-frame clones here, not all; method: immunoSEQ multiplex PCR. In the table there are tens of thousands of clones, 87% of which are singletons. Sequences were derived from CD4+ or CD8+ T cells sorted from blood, sampled in a trial of the OX40 agonist ivuxolimab. These receptors were obtained from an adult with an advanced solid tumor such as melanoma, head and neck, liver or kidney cancer.

This sequence joins TRBV5-1 and TRBJ2-7; D is perhaps TRBD2 (6 bases). From germline, CDR1 is SGHRS and CDR2 YFSETQ. This CDR3 is 14 amino acids long. The V end was cut by 2 bases, the J end by 4 bases, with 13 bases between. CDR3 nucleotide sequence: TGCGCCAGCAGCTTCACGGGACTTTCTTACGAGCAGTACTTC. Its translation: CASSFTGLSYEQYF. The full variable domain, rest sourced from reference TRBV5-1 and TRBJ2-7, is KAGVTQTPRYLIKTRGQQVTLSCSPISGHRSVSWYQQTPGQGLQFLFEYFSETQRNKGNFPGRFSGRQFSNSRSEMNVSTLELGDSALYLCASSFTGLSYEQYFGPGTRLTVT.

V usage is TRBV6-6 and J usage is TRBJ2-2; D could derive from TRBD1 or TRBD2 (6 bases each). CDR1 is MNHNY, CDR2 SVGAGI, per germline (reference sequence). This CDR3 is built from 15 residues. The germline V and J ends were trimmed by 6 bases and 2 bases, with 13 bases remaining between them. CDR3 DNA: TGTGCCAGCAGGATAAGGGGGGCAAACACCGGGGAGCTGTTTTTT. Protein product: CASRIRGANTGELFF.

The chain recombines TRBV30 with TRBJ1-1, with D unclear. Germline values: CDR1 GTSNPN, CDR2 SVGIG (reference sequence). CDR3 length equals 12 residues. V dropped 4 bases and J dropped 2 bases, with 8 bases sitting between them. The CDR3 reads CAWTGSNTEAFF. Written as DNA, the CDR3 is TGTGCCTGGACGGGGAGTAACACTGAAGCTTTCTTT.

The V call is TRBV7-3, the J call TRBJ2-1, with a weak D call TRBD2 (6 bases). The CDR3 consists of 14 residues. Germline V CDR1 and CDR2: SGHTA, FQGTGA. Trimming removed 8 bases from V and 6 bases from J, with 17 bases in between. CDR3 DNA sequence: TGTGCCAGCTCAAGTGCCCGGGGAGGCAATGAGCAGTTCTTC. This sequence encodes CASSSARGGNEQFF.

This rearrangement joins TRBV10-1 to TRBJ2-7, with a possible D match to TRBD2 (5 bases). This CDR3 has 14 residues. The ends were cut back, 2 bases at V and 4 bases at J, with 12 bases in the middle. Germline CDR1 and CDR2: WNHNN and SYGVQD (reference sequence). This CDR3 reads CASSEEGSGYEQYF. CDR3 nucleotide sequence: TGCGCCAGCAGTGAGGAGGGTTCGGGATACGAGCAGTACTTC.

J is TRBJ2-1 and V is TRBV29-1; 13 bases agree with TRBD2. V shed 6 bases and J 7 bases; nucleotides not matched to a gene: 9. The CDR3 has 15 residues. Germline V lookup: CDR1 SQVTM, CDR2 ANQGSEA. CDR3 in DNA: TGCAGCGTGAAAGGACTAGCGGGAGTAGGAAATGAGCAGTTCTTC. This codes for CSVKGLAGVGNEQFF.

The sample holds one count of this clone. V gene TRBV2 combines with J gene TRBJ1-4, with D unclear. V was trimmed by 8 bases and J by 11 bases, leaving 21 bases between them. This CDR3 is built from 14 residues. Germline CDR1 and CDR2: SNHLY and FYNNEI. CDR3 in DNA: TGTGCCAGCCGAGAAAGCGGAGTAGCGGGGAAACTGTTTTTT. This gives the protein CASRESGVAGKLFF.

V is TRBV28 and J is TRBJ1-1, with D possibly being TRBD1 (6 bases). The germline V gene encodes CDR1 MDHEN and CDR2 SYDVKM. V lost 7 bases, J lost 0 bases, and 15 bases lay in between. The CDR3 length is 15 residues. CDR3 DNA: TGTGCCAGCAAATCCGGTGGGGGCTTGAACACTGAAGCTTTCTTT. Amino acids: CASKSGGGLNTEAFF.

The J gene is TRBJ2-7, the V gene TRBV7-2; 9 nucleotides match TRBD2. V was pared by 0 bases and J by 2 bases, with 5 bases of the junction left unmatched. Germline loops: CDR1 SGHTA, CDR2 FQGNSA. CDR3 length: 16 amino acids. CDR3 sequence (DNA): TGTGCCAGCAGCTTAGCTAGCGGGGGCCCAACCTACGAGCAGTACTTC. It specifies CASSLASGGPTYEQYF.

The chain combines TRBV5-4 with TRBJ2-7, with 12 bases matching TRBD1. Germline lookup yields CDR1 SGHNT and CDR2 YYREEE (reference sequence). After removal of 2 bases from V and 5 bases from J, the junction contained 2 bases not matched to a gene. CDR3 size: 14 residues. CDR3 nucleotides: TGTGCCAGCAGCTTCGGGACAGGGGGCGACGAGCAGTACTTC. This gives the protein CASSFGTGGDEQYF.

The chain employs TRBV4-3 and TRBJ2-5; 7 bases are a match to TRBD1. The germline CDR1 and CDR2 sequences are LGHNA and YSLEER. V gave up 1 base and J gave up 5 bases; unmatched junction bases: 4. CDR3 size: 14 residues. The CDR3 loop is CASSQGQGWETQYF. The CDR3 DNA follows: TGCGCCAGCAGCCAAGGACAGGGTTGGGAGACCCAGTACTTC.

The gene calls are TRBV9 and TRBJ1-1; D remains ambiguous. CDR3 length: 14 amino acids. V was shortened by 3 bases and J by 0 bases, with 9 bases between the two germline ends. CDR1 and CDR2 (germline): SGDLS, YYNGEE. CDR3 bases: TGTGCCAGCAGCGCCGGCACCTTGAACACTGAAGCTTTCTTT. It yields the protein CASSAGTLNTEAFF.

A remark on this clone: The same CDR3 arises from other DNA sequences in this sample as well. The chain links TRBV2 to TRBJ2-2, with 8 nucleotides matching TRBD1. Germline CDR1 SNHLY, CDR2 FYNNEI. The CDR3 is made up of 14 amino acids. V was clipped by 6 bases and J by 8 bases; unmatched bases: 8. The CDR3 sequence is CASRGQGATGELFF. CDR3 nucleotide sequence: TGTGCCAGCAGGGGTCAGGGGGCCACTGGGGAGCTGTTTTTT.

Comments on this clone: One end of the junction fails to match germline, which may point to a read error. The chain is built from TRBV9 and TRBJ2-1; D possibly corresponds to TRBD2 (5 bases). The CDR3 runs to 14 residues. Germline CDR1 and CDR2: SGDLS and YYNGEE. This CDR3 reads CASAKSGTYNERFF. CDR3 coding DNA: TGTGCCAGCGCCAAGAGCGGAACCTACAATGAGCGGTTCTTC.

This clone appeared once. The chain carries TRBV10-2 and TRBJ2-3; 12 bases line up with TRBD2. CDR1 and CDR2 (germline): WSHSY, SAAADI. This CDR3 is 13 amino acids long. After removal of 10 bases from V and 4 bases from J, the junction contained 3 bases not matched to a gene. In nucleotides, the CDR3 is TGCGCCACCTCTAGCGGGAGGGCAGATACGCAGTATTTT. Translated, it gives CATSSGRADTQYF.

J is TRBJ1-2 and V is TRBV28; 11 bases map to TRBD1. Germline CDR1 reads MDHEN; CDR2 reads SYDVKM. The CDR3 sequence is 16 residues long. V shed 5 bases, J shed 4 bases, and the junction held 9 bases outside the gene matches. CDR3: CASSTGQGARGYGYTF. CDR3 DNA: TGTGCCAGCAGTACTGGACAGGGGGCGCGAGGCTATGGCTACACCTTC.

The V call is TRBV27, the J call TRBJ2-7, with TRBD2 identical over 10 bases. The CDR3 extends over 16 amino acids. Germline loops: CDR1 MNHEY, CDR2 SMNVEV (reference sequence). V lost 0 bases, J lost 3 bases, and 5 bases stayed unmatched. The CDR3, as DNA: TGTGCCAGCAGTTTATCGAGAACTAGCGGGGTCTACGAGCAGTACTTC. This translates into CASSLSRTSGVYEQYF.

The chain carries TRBV2 and TRBJ1-3; 7 bases are shared with TRBD1. Germline V gene sequence: CDR1 SNHLY, CDR2 FYNNEI. J lost 2 bases, V lost 3 bases, and 7 bases had no gene match. There are 16 residues in the CDR3. CDR3 in DNA: TGTGCCAGCAGTGATTCAGGGGGTCCACCTGGAAACACCATATATTTT. Its translation is CASSDSGGPPGNTIYF.

The chain is built from TRBV18 and TRBJ1-6; 12 bases fit TRBD1. Trimming took 7 bases from V and 10 from J; bases not matched to a gene: 5. Germline V lookup: CDR1 KGHSH, CDR2 LQKENI. This CDR3 is built from 14 residues. CDR3 bases: TGTGCCAGCTGGCCGGGACAGGGGGCATCACCCCTCCACTTT. Translated, it gives CASWPGQGASPLHF. Supplemented by reference TRBV18 and TRBJ1-6, the full variable domain reads NAGVMQNPRHLVRRRGQEARLRCSPMKGHSHVYWYRQLPEEGLKFMVYLQKENIIDESGMPKERFSAEFPKEGPSILRIQQVVRGDSAAYFCASWPGQGASPLHFGNGTRLTVT.

The chain joins TRBV4-2 to TRBJ1-1; 11 bases are a match to TRBD1. V gave up 0 bases and J gave up 6 bases; unmatched junction bases: 6. Per germline, CDR1 LGHNA and CDR2 YNFKEQ. This CDR3 is built from 16 residues. CDR3 residues: CASSQDEGQGVAEAFF. The CDR3 DNA is TGTGCCAGCAGCCAAGACGAGGGACAGGGGGTTGCTGAAGCTTTCTTT.

This chain links TRBV7-3 with TRBJ2-7, with 10 bases identical to TRBD1. Germline values: CDR1 SGHTA, CDR2 FQGTGA. V dropped 4 bases and J dropped 5; count of bases not matched to a gene: 5. The CDR3 consists of 14 residues. CDR3 amino acids: CASSSGTGVHEQYF. The CDR3 DNA reads TGTGCCAGCAGCTCCGGGACAGGGGTGCACGAGCAGTACTTC.

The chain combines TRBV6-5 with TRBJ2-5; D possibly corresponds to TRBD2 (5 bases). The CDR3 is 14 amino acids. The germline gives CDR1 MNHEY, CDR2 SVGAGI. V lost 6 bases, J lost 1 base, and 12 bases lay in between. The CDR3 DNA sequence: TGTGCCAGCAGCCCTGGCGGGTTCCAAGAGACCCAGTACTTC. It yields the protein CASSPGGFQETQYF.

The chain is built from TRBV6-1 and TRBJ1-2; no clear D. Germline-derived CDR1 and CDR2 are MNHNS and SASEGT. V lost 5 bases, J lost 8 bases, and 21 bases lay in between. This CDR3 is built from 15 residues. The CDR3 region is CASSPGTASLKGYTF. The CDR3 nucleotides are TGTGCCAGCAGTCCCGGTACAGCGAGTTTGAAGGGCTACACCTTC.

The rearrangement uses TRBV5-1 and TRBJ2-3; 13 nucleotides line up with TRBD2. With V trimmed by 2 bases and J by 7 bases, 7 bases remained unmatched. Germline V lookup: CDR1 SGHRS, CDR2 YFSETQ. The CDR3 contains 16 residues. The chain's CDR3 is CASSFTSGGAQNTQYF. In nucleotides, the CDR3 is TGCGCCAGCAGCTTCACTAGCGGGGGGGCCCAAAATACGCAGTATTTT.

The CDR3: CASVRQGWERAFF. Written as DNA, the CDR3 is TGTGCCAGCGTCAGACAGGGGTGGGAGAGGGCTTTCTTT. The J gene is TRBJ1-1, the V gene TRBV25-1, with 8 bases lining up with TRBD1. Looked up from germline, CDR1 is MGHDK and CDR2 is SYGVNS. CDR3 length equals 13 residues. Germline trimming cut 8 bases from V and 11 bases from J; bases unmatched to any gene: 13.

V is TRBV6-1 and J is TRBJ2-7; D not resolved. V lost 6 bases to trimming and J lost 4 bases, with 7 bases between them. Looked up from germline, CDR1 is MNHNS and CDR2 is SASEGT. The CDR3 covers 11 residues. The CDR3 here is CASSLTYEQYF. CDR3 coding DNA: TGTGCCAGCAGCCTCACATACGAGCAGTACTTC.

V usage is TRBV18 and J usage is TRBJ1-1; D gene unclear. The CDR3 is 14 residues long. Between the trimmed V and J ends, which lost 1 base and 1 base, there was a span of 7 bases. The V gene's germline CDR1 is KGHSH and CDR2 LQKENI. This chain's CDR3 is CASSPRPQNTEAFF. CDR3 DNA sequence: TGTGCCAGCTCACCACGACCGCAGAACACTGAAGCTTTCTTT.

This clone was found a few times. The V and J genes are TRBV6-4 and TRBJ1-2, with unresolved D. V was cut by 5 bases and J by 6 bases, with 7 bases left in between. Germline V gene lookup returns CDR1 MRHNA and CDR2 SNTAGT. The CDR3 totals 11 residues. CDR3 in amino acids: CASSKSNGYTF. The CDR3, as DNA: TGTGCCAGCAGTAAGTCGAATGGCTACACCTTC.

The rearrangement links TRBV2 to TRBJ2-3; D is tentatively TRBD1 or TRBD2 (5 bases each). This CDR3 region has 14 residues. Germline values: CDR1 SNHLY, CDR2 FYNNEI. The germline V and J ends were trimmed by 9 bases and 4 bases, with 17 bases remaining between them. Written as DNA, the CDR3 is TGTGCCAGTCGGGACCCCTCGGGGCCAGATACGCAGTATTTT. Translation gives CASRDPSGPDTQYF. Supplemented by reference TRBV2 and TRBJ2-3, the full variable domain reads EPEVTQTPSHQVTQMGQEVILRCVPISNHLYFYWYRQILGQKVEFLVSFYNNEISEKSEIFDDQFSVERPDGSNFTLKIRSTKLEDSAMYFCASRDPSGPDTQYFGPGTRLTVL.

Written as DNA, the CDR3 is TGTGCCAGCAGTTTAATTCACCGAGACACCGGGGAGCTGTTTTTT. Its protein is CASSLIHRDTGELFF. The V call is TRBV27, the J call TRBJ2-2, with unresolved D. Trimming took 2 bases from V and 3 from J, leaving 10 bases between them. CDR1 MNHEY and CDR2 SMNVEV come from the germline V gene (reference sequence). This CDR3 region has 15 residues.